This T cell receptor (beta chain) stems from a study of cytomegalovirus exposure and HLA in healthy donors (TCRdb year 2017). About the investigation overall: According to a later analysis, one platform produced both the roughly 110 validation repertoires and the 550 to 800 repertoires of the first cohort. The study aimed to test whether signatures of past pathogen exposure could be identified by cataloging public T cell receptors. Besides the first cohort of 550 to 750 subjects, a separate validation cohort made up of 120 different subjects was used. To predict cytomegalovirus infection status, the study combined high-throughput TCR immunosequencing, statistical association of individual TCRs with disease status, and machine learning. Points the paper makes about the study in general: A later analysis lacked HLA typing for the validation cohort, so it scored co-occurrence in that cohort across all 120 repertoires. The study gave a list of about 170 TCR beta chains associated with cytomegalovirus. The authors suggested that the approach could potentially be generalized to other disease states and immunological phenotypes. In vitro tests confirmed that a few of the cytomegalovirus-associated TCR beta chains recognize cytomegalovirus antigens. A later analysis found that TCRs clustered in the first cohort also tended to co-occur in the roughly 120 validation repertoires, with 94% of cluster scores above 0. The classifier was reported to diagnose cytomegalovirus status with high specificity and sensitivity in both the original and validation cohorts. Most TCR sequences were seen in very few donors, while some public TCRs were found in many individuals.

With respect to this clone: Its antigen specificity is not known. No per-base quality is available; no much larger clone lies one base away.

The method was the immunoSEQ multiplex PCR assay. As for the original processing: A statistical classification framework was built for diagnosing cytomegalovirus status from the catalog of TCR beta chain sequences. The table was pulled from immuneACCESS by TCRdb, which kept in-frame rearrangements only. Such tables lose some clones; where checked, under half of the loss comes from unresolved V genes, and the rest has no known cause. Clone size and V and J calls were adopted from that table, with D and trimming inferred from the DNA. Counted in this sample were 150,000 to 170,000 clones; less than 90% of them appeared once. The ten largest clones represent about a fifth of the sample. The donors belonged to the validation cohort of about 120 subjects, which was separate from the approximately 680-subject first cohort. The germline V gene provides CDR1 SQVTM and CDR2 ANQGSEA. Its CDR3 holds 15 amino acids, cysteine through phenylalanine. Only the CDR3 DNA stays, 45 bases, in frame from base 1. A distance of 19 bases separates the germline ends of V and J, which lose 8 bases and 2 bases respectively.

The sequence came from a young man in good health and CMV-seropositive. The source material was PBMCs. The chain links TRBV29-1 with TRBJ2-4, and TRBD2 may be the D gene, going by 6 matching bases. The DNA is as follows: TGCAGCATAGCGGCGACCCCCGCTACCAAAAACATTCAGTACTTC. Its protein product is CSIAATPATKNIQYF.